A selection of T cell receptor beta chains follows, all from one sample in a study of blood T cells in healthy people across ages. TCRdb analysed the 5' RACE reads with MiXCR anew, one entry per CDR3 protein. The profile shows some 710,000 distinct CDR3 sequences, 46% of them singletons. Sequencing input: blood. These receptors all come from a man older than 75 in good health. Both conserved end residues are part of each CDR3. D genes are given only for firm matches. Only part of the rows carry a size: once, few, many, or a class if the clone is expanded.

D	size	J	V	length	DNA	CDR3
.	.	TRBJ2-7	TRBV29-1	15	TGCAGCGTTGAAGATCAGGCAGGGGACTCCTACGAGCAGTACTTC	CSVEDQAGDSYEQYF
.	.	TRBJ2-1	TRBV30	10	TGTGCCTGGGCAGAGAATGAGCAGTTCTTC	CAWAENEQFF
TRBD2	.	TRBJ2-5	TRBV20-1	14	TGCAGTGCTAGAGGCGGACTAGCAGTCGAGACCCAGTACTTC	CSARGGLAVETQYF
TRBD1	few	TRBJ2-1	TRBV11-3	13	TGTGCCAGCAGCTCAACAGGGGGCTATGAGCAGTTCTTC	CASSSTGGYEQFF
.	few	TRBJ2-5	TRBV2	15	TGTGCCAGCAGCGAGATCCCAAGGCCCCAAGAGACCCAGTACTTC	CASSEIPRPQETQYF
.	few	TRBJ2-4	TRBV25-1	11	TGTGCCAGCGGGTTTCCGGCAGGGCTGTACTTC	CASGFPAGLYF
TRBD1	few	TRBJ2-7	TRBV5-5	13	TGTGCCAGCGGCAGGACAGGCGACTACGAGCAGTACTTC	CASGRTGDYEQYF
TRBD2	few	TRBJ2-3	TRBV18	16	TGTGCCAGCTCACCACCGATGACGGGAGGGACAGATACGCAGTATTTT	CASSPPMTGGTDTQYF
.	.	TRBJ1-1	TRBV7-8	17	TGTGCCAGCAGCTTAATCCCGGCACGTGCTATGAACACTGAAGCTTTCTTT	CASSLIPARAMNTEAFF
.	many	TRBJ2-1	TRBV12-3/TRBV12-4	13	TGTGCCAGCAGTTTAGGAGGGGTCAATGAGCAGTTCTTC	CASSLGGVNEQFF
.	many	TRBJ1-2	TRBV20-1	13	TGCAGTGCTAGTCGCCCTCCGGCCTATGGCTACACCTTC	CSASRPPAYGYTF
TRBD2	.	TRBJ2-1	TRBV20-1	17	TGCAGTGCGTTACCTAGCGGGGGGGCCCGCTCCTACAATGAGCAGTTCTTC	CSALPSGGARSYNEQFF
TRBD1	few	TRBJ2-7	TRBV27	14	TGTGCCAGCATACACCGGGACAGGGAGTCCGAGCAGTACTTC	CASIHRDRESEQYF
.	.	TRBJ1-5	TRBV6-1	14	TGTGCCAGCAGTGCCCACGGAAGCAATCAGCCCCAGCATTTT	CASSAHGSNQPQHF
.	.	TRBJ1-2	TRBV7-9	15	TGTGCCAGCAGCTTAGCAGGGTTTAAGGACTATGGCTACACCTTC	CASSLAGFKDYGYTF
.	.	TRBJ2-6	TRBV6-1	17	TGTGCCAGCAATCGTCGGCACCAAGGCTCTGGGGCCAACGTCCTGACTTTC	CASNRRHQGSGANVLTF
.	few	TRBJ2-3	TRBV2	15	TGTGCCAGCAGTGAAGCGGGGACTCGCACAGATACGCAGTATTTT	CASSEAGTRTDTQYF
.	few	TRBJ2-5	TRBV9	15	TGTGCCAGCAGCGCACTGGGACACTCGGAGGAGACCCAGTACTTC	CASSALGHSEETQYF
TRBD2	.	TRBJ2-7	TRBV27	15	TGTGCCAGCGCTTCTAGCGGGAGGAATTACAATGAGCAGTACTTC	CASASSGRNYNEQYF
TRBD2	few	TRBJ2-1	TRBV5-5	15	TGTGCCAGCAGCTTGAGGCTAGCGGGGGCCTCGGGGCAGTTCTTC	CASSLRLAGASGQFF
TRBD2	few	TRBJ2-3	TRBV20-1	14	TGCAGTGCTCGAACTAGCGGGTACACAGATACGCAGTATTTT	CSARTSGYTDTQYF
.	.	TRBJ2-7	TRBV7-9	14	TGTGCCAGCGAGTCGGGCGGGCGATACAATGAGCAGTACTTC	CASESGGRYNEQYF
TRBD2	.	TRBJ2-7	TRBV20-1	15	TGCAGTGCCCGCTCCGGGCCTAGCGGCTACTACGAGCAGTACTTC	CSARSGPSGYYEQYF
TRBD1	many	TRBJ2-6	TRBV12-3/TRBV12-4	16	TGTGCCAGCAGTCCACCAGGGGGACACGGGGCCAACGTCCTGACTTTC	CASSPPGGHGANVLTF
TRBD1	many	TRBJ2-7	TRBV29-1	13	TGCAGCGTTCGTTACGACAGGGCCTACGAGCAGTACTTC	CSVRYDRAYEQYF
.	.	TRBJ1-5	TRBV20-1	15	TGCAGTGCTATAGACCGCTTGAAGGGGAATCAGCCCCAGCATTTT	CSAIDRLKGNQPQHF
.	once	TRBJ2-7	TRBV18	16	TGTGCCACCTCACCACGAGGAGGCAGGGTTCCCTACGAGCAGTACTTC	CATSPRGGRVPYEQYF
.	.	TRBJ1-5	TRBV21-1	16	TGTGCCAGCAGCAACCGGCAGGGGGCCGTTAATCAGCCCCAGCATTTT	CASSNRQGAVNQPQHF
.	.	TRBJ2-1	TRBV2	14	TGTGCCAGCAGTGAAGTGCTTCGGGTAGCGGAGCAGTTCTTC	CASSEVLRVAEQFF
.	.	TRBJ2-7	TRBV27	15	TGTGCCGGACTGGGACTCCTTAAAAACTCCTACGAGCAGTACTTC	CAGLGLLKNSYEQYF
TRBD1	many	TRBJ2-3	TRBV28	16	TGTGCCAGCAGTTCCTCCGGGACAGGGCCCCCAGATACGCAGTATTTT	CASSSSGTGPPDTQYF
TRBD1	.	TRBJ2-5	TRBV20-1	15	TGCAGTGCTAGAACTGGACAGGGGGCGGGGGAGACCCAGTACTTC	CSARTGQGAGETQYF
.	.	TRBJ1-2	TRBV25-1	13	TGTGCCAGCAGTGAAGAGGAAGACTATAGCTACACCTTC	CASSEEEDYSYTF
.	.	TRBJ1-5	TRBV9	16	TGTGCCAGCAGCGTAGGGGCCTTTCAAAGCAATCAGCCCCAGCATTTT	CASSVGAFQSNQPQHF
TRBD1	.	TRBJ2-5	TRBV27	15	TGTGCCAGCACACTGACAGGGGGCGACCAAGAGACCCAGTACTTC	CASTLTGGDQETQYF
.	.	TRBJ2-7	TRBV6-1	12	TGTGCCAGCAGTGAAGCACCGTCCGAGCAGTACTTC	CASSEAPSEQYF
.	many	TRBJ1-6	TRBV20-1	14	TGCAGTGCTAGAGATCAGGGTTGGAATTCACCCCTCCACTTT	CSARDQGWNSPLHF
TRBD1	.	TRBJ1-1	TRBV27	18	TGTGCCAGCAGTTTGTATGTACGGGGGGGACAGGGGGCATCCGAAGCTTTCTTT	CASSLYVRGGQGASEAFF
.	few	TRBJ2-5	TRBV11-2	12	TGTGCCAGCAGCTTAGGGATTGAGACCCAGTACTTC	CASSLGIETQYF
TRBD2	.	TRBJ2-3	TRBV11-2	16	TGTGCCAGCAGGGATGGACTAGCGGATCCCACAGATACGCAGTATTTT	CASRDGLADPTDTQYF
TRBD1	.	TRBJ2-1	TRBV3-1	14	TGTGCCAGCAGCCAAGATCCCCGGGACAGGGTGCCGTTCTTC	CASSQDPRDRVPFF
TRBD1	.	TRBJ2-1	TRBV12-3/TRBV12-4	16	TGTGCCAGCAGTTTAGCCCCCGGGACAGGGTTCCACGAGCAGTTCTTC	CASSLAPGTGFHEQFF